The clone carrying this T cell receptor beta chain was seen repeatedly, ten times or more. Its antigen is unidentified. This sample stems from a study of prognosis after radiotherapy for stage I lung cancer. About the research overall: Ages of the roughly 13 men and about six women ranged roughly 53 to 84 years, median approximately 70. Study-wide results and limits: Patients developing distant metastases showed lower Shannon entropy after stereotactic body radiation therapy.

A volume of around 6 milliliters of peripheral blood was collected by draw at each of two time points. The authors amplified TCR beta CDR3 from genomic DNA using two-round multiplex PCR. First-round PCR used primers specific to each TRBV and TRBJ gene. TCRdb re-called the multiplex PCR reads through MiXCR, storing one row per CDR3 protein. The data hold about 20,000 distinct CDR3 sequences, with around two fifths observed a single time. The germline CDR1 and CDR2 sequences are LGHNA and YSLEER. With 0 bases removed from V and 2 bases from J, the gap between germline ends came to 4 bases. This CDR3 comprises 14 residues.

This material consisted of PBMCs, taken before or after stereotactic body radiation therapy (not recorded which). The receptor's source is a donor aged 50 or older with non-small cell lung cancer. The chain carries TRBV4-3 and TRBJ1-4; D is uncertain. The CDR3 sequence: CASSQEQTNEKLFF. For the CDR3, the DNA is TGCGCCAGCAGCCAAGAACAGACTAATGAAAAACTGTTTTTT.